This T cell receptor beta chain was obtained from a study of shared clonotypes between healthy human individuals. Findings and limits, study-wide: Clonotype sharing among donors likely depends on sequencing depth. When naive CD4 clonotypes were compared across a few donors, about 5% were shared.

A remark on this clone: Its target is not known.

The CDR3 sequence is 15 residues long. V was shortened by 3 bases and J by 1 base, with 10 bases between the two germline ends. CDR1 and CDR2 (germline): SGHTA, FQGTGA. The input for sorted-subset replicate PCRs was about 200 ng DNA, around 27,000 T cell genomes. The protocol was immunoSEQ multiplex PCR, while the TCRdb copy is restricted to in-frame clones and leaves out a portion. The sample records more than 2,000,000 clones, roughly 93% being singletons. The J gene is TRBJ2-4, the V gene TRBV7-3; a possible D gene is TRBD2 (5 bases). What was sequenced was naive CD4+ T cells from PBMCs. Subset of the sample: CD45RA+ positively selected. The TCR originated in a young man in good health. Some clones in this sample may be carry-over from other donors' samples. The CDR3 DNA is TGTGCCAGCAGCTTCCGGGGTTCGGCCAAAAACATTCAGTACTTC. It translates to CASSFRGSAKNIQYF.